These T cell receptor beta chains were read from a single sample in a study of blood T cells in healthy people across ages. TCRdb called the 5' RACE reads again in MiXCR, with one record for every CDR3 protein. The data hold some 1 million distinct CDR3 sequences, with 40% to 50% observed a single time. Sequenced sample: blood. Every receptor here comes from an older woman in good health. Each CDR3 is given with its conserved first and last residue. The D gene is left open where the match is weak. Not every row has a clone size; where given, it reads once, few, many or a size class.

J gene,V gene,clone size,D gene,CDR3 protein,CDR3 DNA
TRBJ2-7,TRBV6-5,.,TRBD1,CASSKLTGDGDEQYF,TGTGCCAGCAGTAAATTGACAGGGGACGGGGACGAGCAGTACTTC
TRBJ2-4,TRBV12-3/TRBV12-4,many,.,CASNPSGAGAKNIQYF,TGTGCCAGCAACCCCTCAGGGGCCGGAGCCAAAAACATTCAGTACTTC
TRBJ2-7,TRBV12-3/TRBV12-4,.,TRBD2,CASSLPGLAAYNEQYF,TGTGCCAGCAGTCTCCCAGGACTAGCTGCCTACAATGAGCAGTACTTC
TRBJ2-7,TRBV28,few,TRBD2,CASRSGTSGSSHEQYF,TGTGCCAGCAGGTCCGGGACTAGCGGGAGTTCCCACGAGCAGTACTTC
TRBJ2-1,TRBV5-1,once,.,CASSPKHLAKSSYKEQFF,TGCGCCAGCAGCCCCAAACACCTAGCGAAGAGCTCCTACAAGGAGCAGTTCTTC
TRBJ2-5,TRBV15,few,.,CATSRVRGGLSETQYF,TGTGCCACCAGCAGAGTTAGAGGCGGGCTATCTGAGACCCAGTACTTC
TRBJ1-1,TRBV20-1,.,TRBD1,CSAIGTGKGARTEAFF,TGCAGTGCTATCGGGACAGGAAAAGGCGCGAGAACTGAAGCTTTCTTT
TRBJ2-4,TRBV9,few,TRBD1,CASSGQGPRDIQYF,TGTGCCAGCAGCGGACAGGGGCCCAGAGACATTCAGTACTTC
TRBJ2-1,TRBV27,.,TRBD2,CASSRLAGVSEQFF,TGTGCCAGCAGTCGTCTAGCGGGAGTGAGTGAGCAGTTCTTC
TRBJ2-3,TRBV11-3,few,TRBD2,CASSSQREGDTQYF,TGTGCCAGCAGCTCTCAGCGGGAGGGGGATACGCAGTATTTT
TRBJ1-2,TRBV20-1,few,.,CSARAMGGYTF,TGCAGTGCTAGGGCGATGGGTGGCTACACCTTC
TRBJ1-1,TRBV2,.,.,CASKGVQAALNTEAFF,TGTGCCAGCAAAGGGGTACAGGCCGCTTTGAACACTGAAGCTTTCTTT
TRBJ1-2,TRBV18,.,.,CASSPPGGRSYGYTF,TGTGCCAGCTCACCTCCTGGGGGGCGCTCCTATGGCTACACCTTC
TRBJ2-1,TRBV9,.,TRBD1,CASSVAGTGLDEQFF,TGTGCCAGCAGCGTCGCCGGGACAGGGTTGGATGAGCAGTTCTTC
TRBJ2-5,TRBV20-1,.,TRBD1,CSATQGAQNQETQYF,TGCAGTGCGACTCAGGGGGCGCAAAACCAAGAGACCCAGTACTTC
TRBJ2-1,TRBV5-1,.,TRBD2,CASSLEAGVRFF,TGCGCCAGCAGCTTGGAGGCGGGAGTGAGGTTCTTC
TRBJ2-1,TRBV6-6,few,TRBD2,CASSYRLAASNEQFF,TGTGCCAGCAGTTACAGACTAGCGGCTTCCAATGAGCAGTTCTTC
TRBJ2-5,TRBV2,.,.,CASGTETQYF,TGTGCCAGCGGTACGGAGACCCAGTACTTC
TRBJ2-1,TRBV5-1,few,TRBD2,CASSPGTSGRAYYNEQFF,TGCGCCAGCAGCCCCGGGACTAGCGGGAGGGCTTACTACAATGAGCAGTTCTTC
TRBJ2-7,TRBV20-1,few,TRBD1,CSAAPGQGINEQYF,TGCAGTGCTGCCCCGGGACAGGGGATCAACGAGCAGTACTTC
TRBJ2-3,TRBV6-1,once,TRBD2,CASSKRTSGTRGDTQYF,TGTGCCAGCAGCAAACGGACTAGCGGGACACGGGGAGATACGCAGTATTTT
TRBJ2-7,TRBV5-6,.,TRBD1,CASRVTGGRGEQYF,TGTGCCAGCAGAGTTACAGGGGGCCGGGGCGAGCAGTACTTC
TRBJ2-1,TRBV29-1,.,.,CSVVFTVSHLGNEQFF,TGCAGCGTTGTCTTCACTGTCTCCCACCTCGGCAATGAGCAGTTCTTC
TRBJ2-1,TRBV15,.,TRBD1,CATSRGSGQGNEQFF,TGTGCCACCAGCAGAGGCTCAGGACAGGGCAATGAGCAGTTCTTC
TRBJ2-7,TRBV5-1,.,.,CASSQLGRDGEQYF,TGCGCCAGCAGTCAGCTCGGCAGGGACGGCGAGCAGTACTTC
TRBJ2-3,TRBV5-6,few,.,CASSSQGRAGASDTQYF,TGTGCCAGCAGCTCACAGGGTCGGGCGGGAGCATCAGATACGCAGTATTTT
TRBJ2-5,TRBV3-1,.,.,CASSQDSSGPYLNEQYF,TGTGCCAGCAGCCAAGACTCCAGCGGGCCGTACCTCAATGAGCAGTACTTC
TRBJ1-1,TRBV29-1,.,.,CSVVYSTEAFF,TGCAGCGTTGTATACAGCACTGAAGCTTTCTTT
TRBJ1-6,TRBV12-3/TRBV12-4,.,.,CASSLLPSPLHF,TGTGCCAGCAGTTTGCTTCCTTCACCCCTCCACTTT
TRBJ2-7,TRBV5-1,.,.,CASSLLGGLLYEQYF,TGCGCCAGCAGCTTGTTGGGGGGGCTCCTCTACGAGCAGTACTTC
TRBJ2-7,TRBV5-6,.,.,CASSPGQGPSEQYF,TGTGCCAGCAGCCCTGGGCAGGGACCCTCCGAGCAGTACTTC
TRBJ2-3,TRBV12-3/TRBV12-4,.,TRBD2,CASSPTSGGRRPDTQYF,TGTGCCAGCAGTCCGACCTCTGGCGGGAGAAGGCCAGATACGCAGTATTTT
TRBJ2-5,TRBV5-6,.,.,CASSAGLLIETQYF,TGTGCCAGCAGCGCTGGACTTTTAATAGAGACCCAGTACTTC
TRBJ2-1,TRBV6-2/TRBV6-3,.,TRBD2,CASSPLAGWYNEQFF,TGTGCCAGCAGTCCGCTAGCGGGATGGTACAATGAGCAGTTCTTC
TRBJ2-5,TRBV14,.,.,CASSQDWEVETQYF,TGTGCCAGCAGCCAAGATTGGGAGGTCGAGACCCAGTACTTC
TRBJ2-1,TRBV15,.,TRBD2,CATSRTGTSAPKGQFF,TGTGCCACCAGCAGAACCGGGACTAGCGCCCCAAAAGGGCAGTTCTTC
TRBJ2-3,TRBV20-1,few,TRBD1,CSARGDRGRIDTQYF,TGCAGTGCTAGGGGGGACAGGGGGCGCATAGATACGCAGTATTTT
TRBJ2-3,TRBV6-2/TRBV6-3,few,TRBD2,CASTIAGRTDTQYF,TGTGCCAGCACAATAGCGGGACGCACGGATACGCAGTATTTT
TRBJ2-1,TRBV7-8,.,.,CASSSLLSLGQFF,TGTGCCAGCAGCTCCCTCTTAAGCCTGGGGCAGTTCTTC
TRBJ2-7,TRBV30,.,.,CAWMRGLTYEQYF,TGTGCCTGGATGAGGGGCCTCACCTACGAGCAGTACTTC
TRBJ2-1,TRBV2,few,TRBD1,CASEEDRHNEQFF,TGTGCCAGCGAGGAGGACAGGCACAATGAGCAGTTCTTC